These 23 T cell receptor beta chains originate from one sample sequenced in a study of blood T cell repertoires in COVID-19. TCRdb's table, derived via immunoSEQ multiplex PCR, lists solely in-frame clones and lacks some. The data hold under 150,000 clones, with 86% observed a single time. The sequenced sample consisted of PBMCs or T cells enriched from blood (not recorded which). The receptors originated from a woman in her forties or fifties who had recovered from COVID-19.

V and J are TRBV5-6 and TRBJ1-1; D possibly corresponds to TRBD1 (5 bases). Trimming left V 3 bases short and J 1 base short, with 16 bases between. Germline CDR1 reads SGHDT; CDR2 reads YYEEEE. This CDR3 is built from 16 residues. CDR3 nucleotide sequence: TGTGCCAGCAGCTCGATTACTATGACAGCGAACACTGAAGCTTTCTTT. This encodes CASSSITMTANTEAFF.

The chain couples TRBV10-2 to TRBJ1-2; no reliable D call. CDR3 length: 14 amino acids. Germline values: CDR1 WSHSY, CDR2 SAAADI. V was trimmed by 4 bases and J by 3 bases, leaving 12 bases between them. Written as DNA, the CDR3 is TGCGCCAGCAGTGTAACGGAGGAGGACTATGGCTACACCTTC. Protein product: CASSVTEEDYGYTF.

This rearrangement joins TRBV9 to TRBJ2-1, with no clear D. Per germline, CDR1 SGDLS and CDR2 YYNGEE. Trimming took off 0 bases at V and 6 bases at J, with 4 bases between the two ends. This CDR3 spans 12 amino acids. The CDR3 region is CASSVAINEQFF. The CDR3 DNA is TGTGCCAGCAGCGTAGCTATCAATGAGCAGTTCTTC.

The rearrangement joins TRBV10-1 to TRBJ2-2, with TRBD1 as a possible D gene (6 bases). Per the germline V gene, CDR1 is WNHNN and CDR2 is SYGVQD (reference sequence). The CDR3 extends over 16 amino acids. The V end was cut by 1 base, the J end by 7 bases, with 16 bases between. The CDR3 here is CASSEFPTGFYGELFF. CDR3 sequence (DNA): TGCGCCAGCAGTGAGTTTCCAACAGGGTTTTACGGGGAGCTGTTTTTT.

V is TRBV5-8 and J is TRBJ2-5; TRBD2 matches at 8 bases. Germline-derived CDR1 and CDR2 are SGHTS and YDEGEE. The CDR3 spans 15 residues. The trim removed 1 base at V and 5 bases at J, leaving 7 bases unmatched. Written as DNA, the CDR3 is TGTGCCAGCAGCTTGTGGGGTAGCGGGGACGAGACCCAGTACTTC. As protein: CASSLWGSGDETQYF. The whole variable domain, remainder taken from reference TRBV5-8 and TRBJ2-5, is EAGVTQSPTHLIKTRGQQATLRCSPISGHTSVYWYQQALGLGLQFLLWYDEGEERNRGNFPPRFSGRQFPNYSSELNVNALELEDSALYLCASSLWGSGDETQYFGPGTRLLVL.

The chain links TRBV5-4 to TRBJ2-1; TRBD1 matches 9 bases. The germline CDR1 and CDR2 sequences are SGHNT and YYREEE (reference sequence). V trimming: 4 bases; J trimming: 2 bases; junction bases outside the gene matches: 10. The CDR3 has 17 amino acids. The CDR3 loop reads CASSPTLTGGTYNEQFF. The CDR3 nucleotides are TGTGCCAGCAGCCCGACCTTGACAGGGGGGACCTACAATGAGCAGTTCTTC.

This chain connects TRBV5-1 to TRBJ1-1, with 9 bases fitting TRBD1. With V trimmed by 5 bases and J by 1 base, 3 bases remained unmatched. Germline V CDR1 and CDR2: SGHRS, YFSETQ. CDR3 length: 14 amino acids. CDR3 amino acids: CASSQDRGNTEAFF. The CDR3 DNA reads TGCGCCAGCAGTCAGGACAGGGGGAACACTGAAGCTTTCTTT.

The chain employs TRBV6-5 and TRBJ1-6; perhaps TRBD1 as D (5 bases). The ends were cut back, 8 bases at V and 0 bases at J, with 11 bases in the middle. Germline lookup yields CDR1 MNHEY and CDR2 SVGAGI. The CDR3 extends over 15 amino acids. CDR3 sequence: CASEADSSYNSPLHF. CDR3 coding DNA: TGTGCCAGCGAGGCCGACAGCTCCTATAATTCACCCCTCCACTTT.

The gene calls are TRBV6-6 and TRBJ2-7; 9 nucleotides align to TRBD1. The germline V gene has CDR1 MNHNY and CDR2 SVGAGI (reference sequence). The ends lost 10 bases at V and 11 bases at J; junction bases unmatched: 9. CDR3 length: 11 residues. The CDR3 region has the DNA TGTGCCACAGGGACAGGGTCTGAAGAGTACTTC. Translated: CATGTGSEEYF.

The chain combines TRBV5-1 with TRBJ2-3; D uncertain. This CDR3 comprises 11 residues. V was pared by 4 bases and J by 7 bases, with 7 bases between. CDR1 and CDR2 from the germline V gene are SGHRS and YFSETQ. The CDR3 sequence is CASSVEYTQYF. The CDR3 DNA follows: TGCGCCAGCAGCGTAGAGTATACGCAGTATTTT.

CDR3 sequence (DNA): TGTGCCAGCAGCTTGTTGCAGGGGGCCTCTAGCAATCAGCCCCAGCATTTT. It specifies CASSLLQGASSNQPQHF. V usage is TRBV5-6 and J usage is TRBJ1-5, with TRBD1 matching over 8 bases. The CDR3 has 17 residues. Trimming took 1 base from V and 0 from J; bases not matched to a gene: 6. Germline-derived CDR1 and CDR2 are SGHDT and YYEEEE. Full variable domain (missing parts from reference TRBV5-6 and TRBJ1-5): DAGVTQSPTHLIKTRGQQVTLRCSPKSGHDTVSWYQQALGQGPQFIFQYYEEEERQRGNFPDRFSGHQFPNYSSELNVNALLLGDSALYLCASSLLQGASSNQPQHFGDGTRLSIL.

The chain employs TRBV7-5 and TRBJ2-7; TRBD1 is the table's D call and was not checked against the DNA. TRBV7-5 is termed a pseudogene. The CDR3 length is 14 residues. The CDR3 sequence is CARLGNRGSYEQYF. The DNA for the CDR3 is TGTGCCAGACTAGGGAACAGGGGTAGCTACGAGCAGTACTTC.

The rearrangement uses TRBV6-5 and TRBJ1-2; 7 nucleotides agree with TRBD1. J was trimmed by 3 bases and V by 5 bases; bases with no gene match: 9. This CDR3 has 15 amino acids. CDR1 is MNHEY and CDR2 is SVGAGI in the germline V gene. CDR3 residues: CASSKQQGSDYGYTF. The CDR3 DNA reads as TGTGCCAGCAGTAAACAACAGGGGTCCGACTATGGCTACACCTTC.

The V and J genes are TRBV6-2 or TRBV6-3 and TRBJ1-5; TRBD1 aligns across 8 bases. The CDR3 contains 15 residues. Per the germline V gene, CDR1 is MNHEY and CDR2 is SVGEGT. The J segment lost 1 base and the V segment lost 6 bases, leaving 5 bases of the junction unmatched. In DNA, the CDR3 is TGTGCCAGCAGCCCCACAGGGGGAAGCAATCAGCCCCAGCATTTT. Translation: CASSPTGGSNQPQHF.

V usage is TRBV6-5 and J usage is TRBJ1-3, with 10 bases matching TRBD1. The CDR3 runs to 15 residues. V was clipped by 6 bases and J by 4 bases; unmatched bases: 6. Germline V CDR1 and CDR2: MNHEY, SVGAGI. The CDR3 protein is CASRMDRGSGNTIYF. CDR3 DNA: TGTGCCAGCAGGATGGACAGGGGGTCAGGAAACACCATATATTTT.

This chain links TRBV18 with TRBJ1-6; D call uncertain. The V gene's germline CDR1 is KGHSH and CDR2 LQKENI. V was shortened by 2 bases and J by 8 bases, with 13 bases between the two germline ends. This CDR3 has 15 residues. The CDR3 protein is CASSPTSGVYSPLHF. The CDR3, as DNA: TGTGCCAGCTCACCAACCAGCGGGGTGTATTCACCCCTCCACTTT.

The chain is built from TRBV11-2 and TRBJ2-2; unclear D gene. Trimming left V 2 bases short and J 8 bases short, with 6 bases between. Germline CDR1 SGHAT, CDR2 FQNNGV. The CDR3 totals 12 residues. The CDR3: CASSLLPGELFF. The CDR3 region has the DNA TGTGCCAGCAGCTTACTTCCGGGGGAGCTGTTTTTT.

This sequence joins TRBV7-9 and TRBJ2-7; 11 bases are a match to TRBD1. The length of the CDR3 is 15 residues. Germline V gene data show CDR1 as SEHNR and CDR2 as FQNEAQ (reference sequence). The trim removed 6 bases at V and 7 bases at J, leaving 11 bases unmatched. The chain's CDR3 is CASRPPGTGGVEQYF. CDR3 DNA: TGTGCCAGCAGGCCCCCCGGGACAGGGGGTGTAGAGCAGTACTTC.

V gene TRBV4-1 combines with J gene TRBJ1-1; the D gene is possibly TRBD1 (6 bases). Per the germline V gene, CDR1 is MGHRA and CDR2 is YSYEKL. The CDR3 has 14 residues. V was cut by 0 bases and J by 1 base, with 6 bases left in between. CDR3 in amino acids: CASSQETGNTEAFF. CDR3 in DNA: TGCGCCAGCAGCCAAGAGACAGGGAACACTGAAGCTTTCTTT.

This clone was recorded once. J is TRBJ1-3 and V is TRBV11-2; D may be TRBD1 (5 bases). The CDR3 has 15 residues. Germline values: CDR1 SGHAT, CDR2 FQNNGV. With 3 bases removed from V and 2 bases from J, the gap between germline ends came to 11 bases. The DNA for the CDR3 is TGTGCCAGCAGCTTTGGCCGACAGACTGGAAACACCATATATTTT. This sequence encodes CASSFGRQTGNTIYF.

V usage is TRBV29-1 and J usage is TRBJ1-3; 10 nucleotides line up with TRBD1. The V gene end was trimmed by 5 bases and the J gene end by 2 bases; junction bases not matched to a gene: 9. The CDR3 consists of 16 residues. CDR1 is SQVTM, CDR2 ANQGSEA, per germline. The CDR3 sequence is CSVPGTGEGAGNTIYF. Written as DNA, the CDR3 is TGCAGCGTTCCCGGGACAGGGGAAGGAGCTGGAAACACCATATATTTT.

This sequence joins TRBV30 and TRBJ2-7; no clear D. This CDR3 has 11 residues. V was cut by 5 bases and J by 4 bases, with 9 bases left in between. The germline V gene encodes CDR1 GTSNPN and CDR2 SVGIG (reference sequence). The CDR3 sequence: CAWGMRYEQYF. Written as DNA, the CDR3 is TGTGCCTGGGGGATGCGGTACGAGCAGTACTTC.

The chain combines TRBV4-3 with TRBJ2-7, with TRBD2 matching over 10 bases. The CDR3 length is 15 residues. J lost 6 bases, V lost 4 bases, and 9 bases had no gene match. The germline gives CDR1 LGHNA, CDR2 YSLEER. CDR3: CASSLGPGLAFEQYF. In DNA form, the CDR3 reads TGCGCCAGCAGCCTCGGCCCGGGACTAGCGTTCGAGCAGTACTTC.